This T cell receptor (beta chain) was identified in a study of blood T cell repertoires in COVID-19. Looking at the study overall: Sample material is recorded as cDNA or gDNA derived from T cells, B-cell-depleted T cells, or PBMCs.

This clone was detected once. In the original processing: Estimates of nucleated cell counts were drawn from the amplification of reference gene primers. Using immunoSEQ multiplex PCR, the repertoire was profiled, and TCRdb retains in-frame clones only, with some absent. The DNA gave D and trimming, while V, J and clone size come from that table. This table holds over 40,000 clones, 92% found once. The CDR3 length is 16 residues. Losses at the gene ends were 2 bases for V and 4 bases for J; bases not matched to a gene: 4. Germline V gives CDR1 SGHRS, CDR2 YFSETQ. The sequence derives from a human donor in a cohort sampled during active COVID-19. This chain connects TRBV5-1 to TRBJ1-6; TRBD1 matches 9 bases. Input material: peripheral blood. The chain's CDR3 is CASSFRDREYNSPLHF. CDR3 nucleotide sequence: TGCGCCAGCAGCTTCCGGGACAGGGAATATAATTCACCCCTCCACTTT.